This TCR beta chain was obtained from a study of cytomegalovirus exposure and HLA in healthy donors. Remarks on this clone: What it binds is not known.

Findings and caveats of the study: According to an earlier analysis, most TCR beta V segments yielded productive rearrangements about 87% or about 30% of the time.

The CDR3 runs 17 residues. Per germline, CDR1 SGHRS and CDR2 YFSETQ. V was pared by 0 bases and J by 1 base, with 5 bases of the junction left unmatched. PCR involved 60 Vbeta and 13 Jbeta primers. Libraries were prepared by immunoSEQ multiplex PCR; TCRdb keeps only in-frame clonotypes and omits some of them. The sample consists of about 140,000 clones, roughly 77% of them appearing once. The sequence came from a man aged 40-50 years in good health and CMV-seronegative. Sequencing used PBMCs. The chain carries TRBV5-1 and TRBJ2-5, with 11 bases lining up with TRBD2. The CDR3 loop is CASSLALLAGVQETQYF. CDR3 nucleotide sequence: TGCGCCAGCAGCTTGGCCCTACTAGCGGGAGTCCAAGAGACCCAGTACTTC.